The 17 T cell receptor beta chains below all came from one sample that was sequenced in a study of T cells after yellow fever vaccination. TCRdb ran MiXCR on the 5' RACE reads and lists one entry per CDR3 protein. Among 200,000 or so distinct CDR3 sequences listed, 6.7% were seen once. This material consisted of CD4+ T cells sorted from PBMCs, taken on the day of the yellow fever booster vaccination. All receptors derive from a man aged 30 to 45 who received the YFV17D yellow fever vaccine.

This clonotype was seen more than once but under ten times. The V gene is TRBV5-6, the J gene TRBJ2-1; TRBD2 matches 8 bases. V shed 1 base and J 5 bases; nucleotides not matched to a gene: 5. The germline V gene has CDR1 SGHDT and CDR2 YYEEEE. CDR3 length: 15 amino acids. CDR3 nucleotide sequence: TGTGCCAGCAGCTTGTCCGGGAGGGCCAACAATGAGCAGTTCTTC. It translates to CASSLSGRANNEQFF.

The sample holds a few counts of this clonotype. The chain employs TRBV11-3 and TRBJ2-2; no clear D. Trimming took off 5 bases at V and 3 bases at J, with 13 bases between the two ends. In germline, CDR1 is SGHNT, CDR2 YENEEA. The CDR3 covers 15 residues. CDR3 amino acids: CASSETSPDTGELFF. CDR3 sequence (DNA): TGTGCCAGCAGCGAGACCTCCCCCGACACCGGGGAGCTGTTTTTT.

This clonotype has a handful of counts. The V gene is TRBV10-3, the J gene TRBJ2-2; 10 positions match TRBD2. CDR1 ENHRY and CDR2 SYGVKD come from the germline V gene. V shed 7 bases and J 4 bases; nucleotides not matched to a gene: 6. This CDR3 is 15 amino acids long. The CDR3 DNA is TGTGCCATCATGGAGCGGGAGGGCTTCACCGGGGAGCTGTTTTTT. Its protein product is CAIMEREGFTGELFF.

This chain's CDR3 is CASSSVTSGRGTQYF. As DNA, the CDR3 is TGTGCCAGCAGCTCGGTGACTAGCGGGAGAGGTACGCAGTATTTT. V is TRBV7-3 and J is TRBJ2-3; TRBD2 matches at 12 bases. The CDR3 extends over 15 amino acids. Trimming took 4 bases from V and 8 from J; bases not matched to a gene: 7. The germline V gene encodes CDR1 SGHTA and CDR2 FQGTGA.

This clonotype was seen repeatedly, ten times or more. V is TRBV20-1 and J is TRBJ2-6; D uncertain. Germline CDR1 is DFQATT and CDR2 is SNEGSKA (reference sequence). The CDR3 loop spans 14 amino acids. Trimming stripped 0 bases from V and 0 bases from J, with 3 bases between. The CDR3 loop is CSAREASGANVLTF. The CDR3, as DNA: TGCAGTGCTAGAGAGGCCTCTGGGGCCAACGTCCTGACTTTC.

The V gene is TRBV11-1, the J gene TRBJ2-1, with TRBD2 identical over 7 bases. This CDR3 is 19 amino acids long. Germline trimming cut 6 bases from V and 7 bases from J; bases unmatched to any gene: 24. The germline V gene encodes CDR1 SGHAT and CDR2 FQDESV (reference sequence). In DNA, the CDR3 is TGTGCCAGCAGACCTCGTTCGGGAGCGGGGAAAACCCGATTTAATGAGCAGTTCTTC. Residues: CASRPRSGAGKTRFNEQFF.

This clonotype appeared a few times. The rearrangement joins TRBV7-2 to TRBJ2-5; D is ambiguous. The germline gives CDR1 SGHTA, CDR2 FQGNSA. This CDR3 contains 13 residues. V was clipped by 3 bases and J by 5 bases, with 10 bases between them. DNA for the CDR3: TGTGCCAGCAGCTTGAAGATCCTGGAGACCCAGTACTTC. Its translation is CASSLKILETQYF. Drawing the rest from reference TRBV7-2 and TRBJ2-5, the complete variable domain is GAGVSQSPSNKVTEKGKDVELRCDPISGHTALYWYRQSLGQGLEFLIYFQGNSAPDKSGLPSDRFSAERTGGSVSTLTIQRTQQEDSAVYLCASSLKILETQYFGPGTRLLVL.

The V call is TRBV20-1, the J call TRBJ2-1, with 7 positions matching TRBD2. After removal of 3 bases from V and 8 bases from J, the junction contained 10 bases not matched to a gene. There are 14 residues in the CDR3. Germline values: CDR1 DFQATT, CDR2 SNEGSKA (reference sequence). CDR3: CSASWRESGDEQFF. The CDR3 nucleotides are TGCAGTGCTAGTTGGCGGGAAAGCGGGGATGAGCAGTTCTTC.

A few counts support this clonotype. The rearrangement uses TRBV7-2 and TRBJ2-2; TRBD1 agrees at 8 bases. The germline CDR1 and CDR2 sequences are SGHTA and FQGNSA. The CDR3 is 15 amino acids. J lost 5 bases, V lost 4 bases, and 6 bases had no gene match. CDR3 loop: CASSSARGQTGELFF. The CDR3 DNA reads as TGTGCCAGCAGCTCCGCCAGGGGGCAAACCGGGGAGCTGTTTTTT.

This clonotype was detected only once. V usage is TRBV28 and J usage is TRBJ1-1; 8 positions match TRBD1. Germline loops: CDR1 MDHEN, CDR2 SYDVKM. V lost 5 bases, J lost 3 bases, and 5 bases stayed unmatched. The CDR3 is made up of 14 amino acids. CDR3: CASSTGQGYTEAFF. In DNA, the CDR3 is TGTGCCAGCAGTACAGGACAGGGCTACACTGAAGCTTTCTTT.

This clonotype came up many times. J is TRBJ2-5 and V is TRBV6-5; 7 bases are shared with TRBD1. V shed 7 bases, J shed 2 bases, and the junction held 13 bases outside the gene matches. Germline V gene data show CDR1 as MNHEY and CDR2 as SVGAGI. The CDR3 contains 16 residues. The CDR3 sequence: CASKFPPGTVQETQYF. The DNA for the CDR3 is TGTGCCAGCAAGTTCCCCCCGGGGACAGTACAAGAGACCCAGTACTTC.

This chain links TRBV4-2 with TRBJ2-1; TRBD2 might be the D (7 bases). The V gene's germline CDR1 is LGHNA and CDR2 YNFKEQ. The CDR3 loop spans 16 amino acids. V was shortened by 4 bases and J by 9 bases, with 22 bases between the two germline ends. This chain's CDR3 is CASSRGGGGLRVEQFF. In nucleotides, the CDR3 is TGTGCCAGCAGCCGGGGGGGAGGGGGACTACGGGTTGAGCAGTTCTTC.

The chain carries TRBV18 and TRBJ2-3; 8 nucleotides line up with TRBD1. Losses at the gene ends were 4 bases for V and 3 bases for J; bases not matched to a gene: 9. Germline CDR1 reads KGHSH; CDR2 reads LQKENI. This CDR3 spans 16 amino acids. The CDR3 region is CASSRQTGATTDTQYF. The CDR3 DNA follows: TGTGCCAGCTCACGCCAGACAGGGGCGACTACAGATACGCAGTATTTT.

This chain uses TRBV6-2 or TRBV6-3 with TRBJ2-1; D is unresolved. With 4 bases removed from V and 15 bases from J, the gap between germline ends came to 16 bases. The CDR3 runs to 12 residues. Germline V gene data show CDR1 as MNHEY and CDR2 as SVGEGT. This chain's CDR3 is CASSFSSAMRFF. In nucleotides, the CDR3 is TGTGCCAGCAGTTTCTCGTCAGCGATGCGGTTCTTC.

J is TRBJ1-4 and V is TRBV5-1; 7 bases agree with TRBD1. The germline gives CDR1 SGHRS, CDR2 YFSETQ. Unmatched junction bases numbered 7, after V lost 4 bases and J lost 4 bases. The CDR3 loop spans 15 amino acids. CDR3 DNA: TGCGCCAGCAGCCCACAGGGGAGTGGTAATGAAAAACTGTTTTTT. As protein: CASSPQGSGNEKLFF.

This chain connects TRBV9 to TRBJ2-5; TRBD2 agrees at 10 bases. The CDR3 loop spans 14 amino acids. Trimming removed 6 bases from V and 3 bases from J; junction bases left unmatched: 5. CDR1 and CDR2 (germline): SGDLS, YYNGEE. The CDR3 DNA sequence: TGTGCCAGCACCTCGGGACTAGCGAAAGAGACCCAGTACTTC. This sequence encodes CASTSGLAKETQYF.

V usage is TRBV11-2 and J usage is TRBJ2-5; D may match TRBD1 or TRBD2 (6 bases each). There are 15 residues in the CDR3. Trimming pared 4 bases from V and 7 bases from J, leaving 19 bases between. The germline V gene encodes CDR1 SGHAT and CDR2 FQNNGV. This CDR3 is CASSSAGQAFVTQYF. In DNA, the CDR3 is TGTGCCAGCAGCTCCGCGGGACAAGCTTTCGTGACCCAGTACTTC.